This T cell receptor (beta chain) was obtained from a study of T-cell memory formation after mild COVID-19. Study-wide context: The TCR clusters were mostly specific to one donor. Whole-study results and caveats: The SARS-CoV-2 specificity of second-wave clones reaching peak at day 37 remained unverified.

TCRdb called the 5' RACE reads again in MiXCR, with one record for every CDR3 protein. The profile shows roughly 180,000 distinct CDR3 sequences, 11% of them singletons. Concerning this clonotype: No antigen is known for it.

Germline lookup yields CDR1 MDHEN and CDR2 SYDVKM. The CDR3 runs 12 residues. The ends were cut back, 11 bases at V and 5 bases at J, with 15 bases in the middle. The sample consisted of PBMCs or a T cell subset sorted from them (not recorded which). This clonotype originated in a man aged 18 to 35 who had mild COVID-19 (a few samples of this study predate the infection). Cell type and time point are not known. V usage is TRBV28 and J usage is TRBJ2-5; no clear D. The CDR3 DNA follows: TGTGCCCACCGGGCATTGGGGGAGACCCAGTACTTC. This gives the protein CAHRALGETQYF.